This TCR beta chain was profiled in a study of OX40 agonist ivuxolimab in advanced cancers. As for the study in general: Hepatocellular carcinoma, melanoma, renal cell or head and neck cancer occurred in dose-escalation patients. Among those enrolled, mean age was around 60 years (range roughly 23 to 79) and less than 90% were male.

Only in-frame clones appear in the TCRdb table, and some are missing; sequencing was by immunoSEQ multiplex PCR. This repertoire shows about 55,000 clones, less than 90% found once; its top ten account for roughly 4.2%. Germline V gene lookup returns CDR1 SGHRS and CDR2 YFSETQ. The CDR3 covers 16 residues. Trimming removed 0 bases from V and 0 bases from J, with 10 bases in between. On this clone itself: Its matching antigen is unknown.

Findings and caveats of the study: Some nonresponders also had low normalized T-cell clonal expansion. The CD4+ and CD8+ T cells in the blood had expanded clonally by week 6 at 0.1 to 3.0 mg/kg.

This TCR was sampled from an adult with an advanced solid tumor such as melanoma, head and neck, liver or kidney cancer. The rearrangement joins TRBV5-1 to TRBJ2-1; D is unresolved. Sequencing used CD4+ or CD8+ T cells sorted from blood, obtained in a trial of the OX40 agonist ivuxolimab. The CDR3 protein is CASSLGGSRSYNEQFF. The CDR3, as DNA: TGCGCCAGCAGCTTGGGTGGCAGCCGCTCCTACAATGAGCAGTTCTTC. The full variable domain, its missing parts supplied by reference TRBV5-1 and TRBJ2-1, is KAGVTQTPRYLIKTRGQQVTLSCSPISGHRSVSWYQQTPGQGLQFLFEYFSETQRNKGNFPGRFSGRQFSNSRSEMNVSTLELGDSALYLCASSLGGSRSYNEQFFGPGTRLTVL.